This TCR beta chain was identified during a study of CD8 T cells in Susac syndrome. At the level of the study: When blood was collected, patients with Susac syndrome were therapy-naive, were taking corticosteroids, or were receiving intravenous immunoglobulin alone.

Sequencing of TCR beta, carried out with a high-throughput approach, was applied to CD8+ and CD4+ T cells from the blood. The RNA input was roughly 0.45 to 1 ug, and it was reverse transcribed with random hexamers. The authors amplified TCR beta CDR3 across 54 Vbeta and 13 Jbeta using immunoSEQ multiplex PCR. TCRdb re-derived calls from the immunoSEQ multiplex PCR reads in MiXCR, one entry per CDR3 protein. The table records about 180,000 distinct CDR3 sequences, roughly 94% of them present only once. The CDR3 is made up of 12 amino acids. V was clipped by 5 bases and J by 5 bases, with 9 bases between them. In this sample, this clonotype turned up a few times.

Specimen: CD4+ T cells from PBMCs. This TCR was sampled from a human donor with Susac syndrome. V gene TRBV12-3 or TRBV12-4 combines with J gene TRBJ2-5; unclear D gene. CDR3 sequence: CASSPSLETQYF. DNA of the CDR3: TGTGCCAGCAGTCCTTCTCTGGAGACCCAGTACTTC.